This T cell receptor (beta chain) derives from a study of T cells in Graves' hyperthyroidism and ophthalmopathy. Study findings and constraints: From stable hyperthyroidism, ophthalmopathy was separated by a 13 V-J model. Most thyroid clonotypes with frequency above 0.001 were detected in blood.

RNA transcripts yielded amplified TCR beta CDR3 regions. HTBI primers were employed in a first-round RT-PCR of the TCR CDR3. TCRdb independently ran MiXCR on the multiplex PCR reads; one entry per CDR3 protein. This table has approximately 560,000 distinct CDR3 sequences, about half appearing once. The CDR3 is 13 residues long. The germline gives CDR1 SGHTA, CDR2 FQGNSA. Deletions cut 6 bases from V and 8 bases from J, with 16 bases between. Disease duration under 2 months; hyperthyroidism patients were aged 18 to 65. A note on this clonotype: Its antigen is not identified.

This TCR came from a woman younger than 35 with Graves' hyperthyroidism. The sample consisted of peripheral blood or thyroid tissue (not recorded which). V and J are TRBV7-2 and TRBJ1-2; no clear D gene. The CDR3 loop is CASSFRGLGGYTF. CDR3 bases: TGTGCCAGCAGTTTCCGAGGGCTGGGGGGCTACACCTTC.